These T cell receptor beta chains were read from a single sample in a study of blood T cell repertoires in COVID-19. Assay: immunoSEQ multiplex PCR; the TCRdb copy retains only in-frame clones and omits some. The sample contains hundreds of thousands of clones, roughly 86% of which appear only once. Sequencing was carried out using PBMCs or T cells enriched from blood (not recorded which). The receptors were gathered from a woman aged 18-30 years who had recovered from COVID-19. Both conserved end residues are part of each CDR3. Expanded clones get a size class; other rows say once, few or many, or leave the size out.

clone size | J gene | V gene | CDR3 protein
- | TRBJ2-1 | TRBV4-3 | CASSQTFPGLGGREQFF
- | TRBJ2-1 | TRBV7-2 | CASSLAVRDRGSNEQFF
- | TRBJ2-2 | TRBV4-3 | CASSQEGRLTGELFF
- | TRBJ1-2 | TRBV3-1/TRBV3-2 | CASSHLPQTGTGAIYGYTF
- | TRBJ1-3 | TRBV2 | CASSEAHVRANTIYF
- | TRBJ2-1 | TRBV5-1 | CASSPQGANEQFF
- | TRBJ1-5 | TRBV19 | CANDRGSNQPQHF
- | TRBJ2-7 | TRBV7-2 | CASGRQQTYEQYF
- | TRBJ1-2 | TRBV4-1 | CASSQGLRGSRGYGYTF
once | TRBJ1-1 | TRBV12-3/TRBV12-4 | CASSLAGPTEAFF
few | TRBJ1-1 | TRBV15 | CATSRVRGGTEAFF
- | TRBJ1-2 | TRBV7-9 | CASSSTGAYGYTF
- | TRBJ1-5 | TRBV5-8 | CASSFQGISNQPQHF
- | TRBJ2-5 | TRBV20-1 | CSARESARVDF